This T cell receptor beta chain is drawn from a study of Ad26.COV2.S vaccination and SARS-CoV-2 variants. Looking at the study overall: Ad26.COV2.S was injected intramuscularly once or twice, 56 days apart.

As for treatment: about 20 received Ad26.COV2.S at low or high dose, single or two shots; 5 received placebo; per-sample allocation not given. At day 63 after the first vaccine or placebo injection, samples were drawn. Boston supplied an adult donor aged 18-55 years. This clone was found once. This CDR3 region has 12 residues. The V gene's germline CDR1 is SNHLY and CDR2 FYNNEI. Trimming took 8 bases from V and 1 from J, leaving 8 bases between them. Only in-frame clones appear in the TCRdb table, and some are missing; sequencing was by immunoSEQ multiplex PCR. This table holds roughly 240,000 clones, roughly 90% found once.

This clonotype originated in a person between 18 and 65 years old who received the Ad26.COV2.S COVID-19 vaccine or a placebo. The chain is built from TRBV2 and TRBJ1-1; D is perhaps TRBD1 (5 bases). The sequencing here drew on peripheral blood, taken in a trial of Ad26.COV2.S vaccine versus placebo. The CDR3 DNA follows: TGTGCCAGCCGACAGTGGAACACTGAAGCTTTCTTT. Translating gives CASRQWNTEAFF.